Shown below are 18 T cell receptor beta chains from a single sample sequenced in a study of T cell clonality in common variable immunodeficiency. The method was immunoSEQ multiplex PCR; TCRdb's version includes in-frame clones alone and lacks a portion of them. The sample has some 45,000 clones, none seen only once. The material sequenced was peripheral blood mononuclear cells. All receptors derive from a person between 18 and 75 years old in good health.

This clone was recorded at least ten times. The read halts 3 residues ahead of the CDR3 end, with the missing end drawn from the germline J gene. The genes are TRBV5-1 and TRBJ2-2, with TRBD1 identical over 10 bases. Per the germline V gene, CDR1 is SGHRS and CDR2 is YFSETQ. This CDR3 is 17 amino acids long. J gave up 3 bases and V 3 bases, and 8 bases lay outside the gene matches. The part of the CDR3 DNA that was read is TGCGCCAGCAGCTCGCCCCCGGGACAGGGGTACACCGGGGAG. Amino acid sequence: CASSSPPGQGYTGE. From start to end, the CDR3 is CASSSPPGQGYTGELFF.

This clone was counted many times. The read halts 3 residues ahead of the CDR3 end, with the missing end drawn from the germline J gene. V and J are TRBV20-1 and TRBJ2-7; 11 bases agree with TRBD2. The J segment lost 4 bases and the V segment lost 1 base, leaving 15 bases of the junction unmatched. CDR1 DFQATT and CDR2 SNEGSKA come from the germline V gene (reference sequence). The CDR3 runs 18 residues. The DNA read from the CDR3 is TGCAGTGCTAGAGGGGGCCTGGGACTAGCGGCCGATAGTTACGAG. Translated, it gives CSARGGLGLAADSYE. The whole CDR3 is CSARGGLGLAADSYEQYF.

This clone was recorded a few times. Read sequence stops 3 residues before the CDR3 end, and the germline J gene provides the missing end. The V call is TRBV6-1, the J call TRBJ1-2, with D unresolved. Germline V gives CDR1 MNHNS, CDR2 SASEGT. This CDR3 contains 14 residues. The sequenced CDR3 bases are TGTGCCAGCAGTGAAGGGACTAGCTCCTACGAC. This codes for CASSEGTSSYD. The full CDR3 reads CASSEGTSSYDYTF.

The table lists this clone with many counts. With the read ending 3 residues before the CDR3 end, the germline J gene is used to fill in that end. This chain uses TRBV9 with TRBJ2-3; D gene unclear. The V and J ends lost 4 bases and 8 bases respectively, with 8 bases between them. CDR1 is SGDLS and CDR2 is YYNGEE in the germline V gene. This CDR3 is built from 11 residues. CDR3 sequence reads: CASSPGGTQYF. Incomplete CDR3 DNA: TGTGCCAGCAGCCCCGGCGGTACG.

As for this clone: The read gets to within 3 residues of the CDR3 end, and the germline J gene fills in the rest. The chain recombines TRBV5-1 with TRBJ1-1; the match to TRBD1 covers 8 bases. The CDR3 extends over 15 amino acids. The germline V gene has CDR1 SGHRS and CDR2 YFSETQ. The V segment lost 3 bases and the J segment 1 base; nucleotides outside the gene matches: 5. CDR3 bases read: TGCGCCAGCAGCTGGGGGACAGGCTCGAACACTGAA. Amino acid sequence: CASSWGTGSNTE. The whole CDR3 sequence is CASSWGTGSNTEAFF.

This clone was found many times. The CDR3 is cut off 3 residues early in the read; its end comes from the germline J gene. J is TRBJ2-7 and V is TRBV15; 11 bases align to TRBD1. This CDR3 spans 15 amino acids. Germline values: CDR1 LNHNV, CDR2 YYDKDF (reference sequence). Unmatched junction bases numbered 6, after V lost 5 bases and J lost 3 bases. CDR3 in amino acids: CATSPRTGGIYEQYF. The DNA read from the CDR3 is TGTGCCACCAGCCCCAGGACAGGGGGCATCTACGAG.

This clone was counted at least ten times. The read comes to an end 3 residues before the CDR3 does, leaving the germline J gene to fill in the end. The chain joins TRBV20-1 to TRBJ2-2; a possible D gene is TRBD1 (6 bases). The germline V and J ends were trimmed by 4 bases and 1 base, with 10 bases remaining between them. Germline lookup yields CDR1 DFQATT and CDR2 SNEGSKA (reference sequence). The CDR3 has 14 residues. The CDR3 reads CSAKARGNTGELFF. The CDR3 DNA, read in part, is TGCAGTGCTAAAGCCAGGGGGAACACCGGGGAG.

In this sample, this clone turned up many times. The sequence runs out 3 residues before the end of the CDR3; the remainder is reconstructed from the germline J gene. The chain links TRBV18 to TRBJ1-6; D is uncertain. Germline V gene sequence: CDR1 KGHSH, CDR2 LQKENI. The CDR3 contains 14 residues. V shed 3 bases and J shed 7 bases, with 10 bases lying between them. The CDR3 here is CASSPDTGNSPLHF. CDR3 DNA (partial): TGTGCCAGCTCACCCGACACTGGGAATTCACCC.

At least ten counts were recorded for this clone. The CDR3 loop is CASSIGPGGAYEQYF. The covered CDR3 bases are TGTGCCAGTAGTATAGGCCCGGGGGGGGCCTACGAG. The chain joins TRBV19 to TRBJ2-7, with TRBD2 identical over 8 bases. The read ends 3 residues early relative to the CDR3; the germline J gene fills the gap. This CDR3 region has 15 residues. Trimming cost V 1 base and J 2 bases; bases outside gene matches: 4. Germline values: CDR1 LNHDA, CDR2 SQIVND (reference sequence).

This clone was counted ten times or more. The read terminates 3 residues before the CDR3 end, so the remaining end is supplied by the germline J gene. The rearrangement uses TRBV10-2 and TRBJ1-4; 7 bases align to TRBD1. V lost 7 bases and J lost 4; bases outside the gene matches: 3. Per the germline V gene, CDR1 is WSHSY and CDR2 is SAAADI. The CDR3 has 13 amino acids. CDR3 amino acids: CASTTGVNEKLFF. The CDR3 bases that were read are TGCGCCAGCACCACAGGGGTTAATGAAAAA.

This clone was picked up many times. The junction departs from germline at one end; a sequencing error may be responsible. The DNA ends 3 residues before the CDR3 does, and the rest of the CDR3 is filled in from the germline J gene. The sample has other DNA sequences that encode this CDR3 too. V is TRBV20-1 and J is TRBJ2-2, with 9 bases identical to TRBD2. This CDR3 comprises 15 residues. From germline, CDR1 is DFQATT and CDR2 SNEGSKA (reference sequence). CDR3 bases read: TGCAGTGCCAGAGTAGCGGGGGCGAACACCGGGGAG. Its translation: CSARVAGANTGE. The entire CDR3 is CSARVAGANTGELFF.

This clone was counted ten times or more. The DNA read from the CDR3 is TGTGCCAGCAGCCGGGACAGCAACTATGGC. It codes for CASSRDSNYG. From start to end, the CDR3 is CASSRDSNYGYTF. This chain joins TRBV5-4 and TRBJ1-2; TRBD1 matches at 7 bases. The sequenced fragment ends 3 residues before the CDR3 boundary, so the rest is inferred from the germline J gene. J was trimmed by 2 bases and V by 4 bases; bases with no gene match: 2. In germline, CDR1 is SGHNT, CDR2 YYREEE (reference sequence). The CDR3 has 13 residues.

In this sample, this clone turned up many times. The missing CDR3 end, 3 residues past where the read stops, is filled in from the germline J gene. The chain recombines TRBV28 with TRBJ2-5, with D perhaps TRBD1 (6 bases). The V end lost 5 bases, the J end lost 5 bases, and 18 bases lay between the germline ends. The CDR3 totals 15 residues. Germline V gene sequence: CDR1 MDHEN, CDR2 SYDVKM. Partial CDR3 DNA: TGTGCCAGCAGTCAGCACCGACAGGCCGGCGAGACC. Translating it yields CASSQHRQAGET. From start to end, the CDR3 is CASSQHRQAGETQYF.

This clone has at least ten counts. With the read ending 3 residues before the CDR3 end, the germline J gene is used to fill in that end. V usage is TRBV30 and J usage is TRBJ1-5; D is uncertain. CDR1 and CDR2 (germline): GTSNPN, SVGIG (reference sequence). There are 15 residues in the CDR3. V was pared by 0 bases and J by 2 bases, with 11 bases between. CDR3 in amino acids: CAWSVRGFGNQPQHF. CDR3 bases read: TGTGCCTGGAGTGTACGGGGTTTTGGCAATCAGCCC.

On this clone itself: The read is 3 residues too short to cover the CDR3 end, so that end is filled in from the germline J gene. The chain links TRBV23-1 to TRBJ2-2, with a possible D match to TRBD1 (7 bases). TRBV23-1 is an ORF, with its function uncertain. The CDR3 loop spans 14 amino acids. The covered CDR3 bases are TGCGCCAGCAGGGAGGGGGCAACTAATGAAAAG. Residues: CASREGATNEK. The whole CDR3 region reads CASREGATNEKLFF.

This clone has a count of ten or more. Read sequence stops 3 residues before the CDR3 end, and the germline J gene provides the missing end. The chain links TRBV27 to TRBJ2-3; no clear D. Germline V gives CDR1 MNHEY, CDR2 SMNVEV (reference sequence). V lost 8 bases and J 5 bases, leaving 8 bases between the germline ends. The CDR3 covers 11 residues. The CDR3 bases that were read are TGTGCCAGCGCGATTAGAGATACG. Its translation is CASAIRDT. The entire CDR3 protein is CASAIRDTQYF.

This clone was seen at least ten times. The read is 3 residues too short to cover the CDR3 end, so that end is filled in from the germline J gene. The rearrangement joins TRBV5-4 to TRBJ2-3; no clear D gene. The CDR3 length is 12 residues. The germline gives CDR1 SGHNT, CDR2 YYREEE (reference sequence). This CDR3 reads CASSTDSKTQYF. CDR3 DNA (partial): TGTGCCAGCAGCACTGATTCCAAGACG.

Many counts were recorded for this clone. The sequence runs out 3 residues before the end of the CDR3; the remainder is reconstructed from the germline J gene. This rearrangement joins TRBV30 to TRBJ2-5, with D possibly being TRBD1 (6 bases). The CDR3 totals 14 residues. The V end was cut by 0 bases, the J end by 2 bases, with 10 bases between. The germline CDR1 and CDR2 sequences are GTSNPN and SVGIG (reference sequence). CDR3 DNA, as far as it was read: TGTGCCTGGAGTGTGGGGGCGAAACAAGAGACC. Its protein is CAWSVGAKQET. The whole CDR3 region reads CAWSVGAKQETQYF.